These 32 T cell receptor beta chains share one sample of origin, sequenced in a study of neoadjuvant anti-PD-1 for oral cavity cancer. Clones were read by immunoSEQ multiplex PCR, and TCRdb kept only the in-frame ones, dropping some. The profile shows roughly 13,000 clones, 70% of them singletons. Sequenced material: PBMCs, taken before nivolumab (anti-PD-1) treatment. The receptors here all came from a person between 40 and 79 years old with oral cavity squamous cell carcinoma.

The chain combines TRBV6-1 with TRBJ2-2; D tentatively reads TRBD1 or TRBD2 (5 bases each). This CDR3 region has 14 residues. Deletions cut 5 bases from V and 6 bases from J, with 13 bases between. CDR1 is MNHNS, CDR2 SASEGT, per germline. The CDR3 loop reads CASSIRRGSGELFF. CDR3 nucleotides: TGTGCCAGCAGTATCCGCCGGGGCTCCGGGGAGCTGTTTTTT.

This clone was recorded once. This chain joins TRBV29-1 and TRBJ2-4, with TRBD2 identical over 9 bases. Per the germline V gene, CDR1 is SQVTM and CDR2 is ANQGSEA. The CDR3 length is 15 residues. V shed 4 bases, J shed 5 bases, and the junction held 9 bases outside the gene matches. CDR3 nucleotides: TGCAGCGTTGGCCCCGCTAGCGGGATGCAAAACATTCAGTACTTC. Translating it yields CSVGPASGMQNIQYF. Variable domain in full (rest from reference TRBV29-1 and TRBJ2-4): SAVISQKPSRDICQRGTSLTIQCQVDSQVTMMFWYRQQPGQSLTLIATANQGSEATYESGFVIDKFPISRPNLTFSTLTVSNMSPEDSSIYLCSVGPASGMQNIQYFGAGTRLSVL.

The rearrangement joins TRBV5-4 to TRBJ1-2, with D perhaps matching TRBD1 (5 bases). Trimming took off 3 bases at V and 7 bases at J, with 16 bases between the two ends. Germline loops: CDR1 SGHNT, CDR2 YYREEE (reference sequence). The CDR3 length is 14 residues. In DNA, the CDR3 is TGTGCCAGCAGCTCAAGACTGGGGACTTCTGGCTACACCTTC. Its protein is CASSSRLGTSGYTF.

The chain carries TRBV5-1 and TRBJ2-2, with D unclear. From germline, CDR1 is SGHRS and CDR2 YFSETQ. CDR3 length equals 13 residues. Trimming took 2 bases from V and 2 from J, leaving 4 bases between them. This chain's CDR3 is CASSFDNTGELFF. Written as DNA, the CDR3 is TGCGCCAGCAGCTTCGATAACACCGGGGAGCTGTTTTTT.

This chain joins TRBV5-4 and TRBJ1-1; 8 bases agree with TRBD1. The CDR3 sequence is 16 residues long. V gave up 4 bases and J gave up 5 bases; unmatched junction bases: 13. Germline V gives CDR1 SGHNT, CDR2 YYREEE (reference sequence). DNA for the CDR3: TGTGCCAGCAGCAACCCGGGTCAGGGGGCTGAAACTGAAGCTTTCTTT. Translation gives CASSNPGQGAETEAFF. Full variable domain (missing parts from reference TRBV5-4 and TRBJ1-1): ETGVTQSPTHLIKTRGQQVTLRCSSQSGHNTVSWYQQALGQGPQFIFQYYREEENGRGNFPPRFSGLQFPNYSSELNVNALELDDSALYLCASSNPGQGAETEAFFGQGTRLTVV.

This chain links TRBV7-6 with TRBJ2-3, with no clear D. The germline V gene encodes CDR1 SGHVS and CDR2 FNYEAQ. Trimming pared 4 bases from V and 0 bases from J, leaving 20 bases between. This CDR3 has 18 amino acids. CDR3 coding DNA: TGTGCCAGCAGCTCCCCCCAGGCGATCCAAACTAGCACAGATACGCAGTATTTT. Its translation is CASSSPQAIQTSTDTQYF.

The genes are TRBV29-1 and TRBJ2-3, with TRBD2 identical over 7 bases. This CDR3 comprises 13 residues. With 8 bases clipped from V and 0 bases from J, the junction kept 5 bases outside the gene matches. Germline lookup yields CDR1 SQVTM and CDR2 ANQGSEA. CDR3: CSTSGTSTDTQYF. The CDR3 nucleotides are TGCAGCACGAGCGGGACCAGCACAGATACGCAGTATTTT.

This clone has only a few counts. CDR3: CASSQGRGNPFYGYTF. The CDR3, as DNA: TGTGCCAGCAGCCAAGGACGGGGAAACCCCTTCTATGGCTACACCTTC. The chain links TRBV14 to TRBJ1-2; no clear D. Germline V CDR1 and CDR2: SGHDN, FVKESK. The CDR3 has 16 residues. Between the trimmed V and J ends, which lost 1 base and 4 bases, there was a span of 16 bases.

The chain links TRBV9 to TRBJ2-5; D is tentatively TRBD1 or TRBD2 (5 bases each). The CDR3 loop spans 13 amino acids. V was trimmed by 4 bases and J by 4 bases, leaving 11 bases between them. Germline CDR1 reads SGDLS; CDR2 reads YYNGEE. In DNA form, the CDR3 reads TGTGCCAGCAGCCCCCGGGACGGAGAGACCCAGTACTTC. It codes for CASSPRDGETQYF. The full variable domain, completed using reference TRBV9 and TRBJ2-5, is DSGVTQTPKHLITATGQRVTLRCSPRSGDLSVYWYQQSLDQGLQFLIQYYNGEERAKGNILERFSAQQFPDLHSELNLSSLELGDSALYFCASSPRDGETQYFGPGTRLLVL.

V usage is TRBV6-1 and J usage is TRBJ2-1, with 10 bases matching TRBD2. This CDR3 has 15 residues. CDR1 and CDR2 from the germline V gene are MNHNS and SASEGT. The V segment lost 6 bases and the J segment 3 bases; nucleotides outside the gene matches: 5. The CDR3, as DNA: TGTGCCAGCAGGGGCCGGACTAGCGGCTACAATGAGCAGTTCTTC. This gives the protein CASRGRTSGYNEQFF.

In this sample, this clone turned up a few times. The J gene is TRBJ2-2, the V gene TRBV7-3; weak D call: TRBD2 (5 bases). From germline, CDR1 is SGHTA and CDR2 FQGTGA. Trimming stripped 4 bases from V and 3 bases from J, with 12 bases between. The CDR3 has 15 residues. The CDR3, as DNA: TGTGCCAGCAGCTCCCGAGGGTCCTACACCGGGGAGCTGTTTTTT. Protein sequence: CASSSRGSYTGELFF. Full variable domain (remainder filled in from reference TRBV7-3 and TRBJ2-2): GAGVSQTPSNKVTEKGKYVELRCDPISGHTALYWYRQSLGQGPEFLIYFQGTGAADDSGLPNDRFFAVRPEGSVSTLKIQRTERGDSAVYLCASSSRGSYTGELFFGEGSRLTVL.

The chain recombines TRBV12-2 with TRBJ2-1; TRBD2 reflects the table's D call only, with no check against the DNA. TRBV12-2 is annotated as a pseudogene. The CDR3 runs to 11 residues. CDR3 DNA: TGTGCAAGTCGCTTACCCACGGGGCAGTTCTTC. This encodes CASRLPTGQFF.

This chain links TRBV4-2 with TRBJ2-7; D remains unclear. V lost 4 bases, J lost 2 bases, and 18 bases lay in between. Looked up from germline, CDR1 is LGHNA and CDR2 is YNFKEQ. This CDR3 region has 16 residues. CDR3 region: CASSPSLGPATYEQYF. CDR3 bases: TGTGCCAGCAGCCCTTCACTCGGCCCGGCAACCTACGAGCAGTACTTC.

CDR3 protein: CASSQFTRLAAYEQYF. CDR3 nucleotides: TGCGCCAGCAGTCAATTCACTAGGCTCGCCGCCTACGAGCAGTACTTC. This chain links TRBV23-1 with TRBJ2-7; possible D gene TRBD2, 5 bases. TRBV23-1 is an ORF, with its function uncertain. CDR3 length equals 16 residues. V dropped 1 base and J dropped 2 bases, with 15 bases sitting between them.

Turning to this clone: Germline is not matched at one junction end, which may reflect a read error. The V gene is TRBV7-9, the J gene TRBJ1-6; D remains ambiguous. The CDR3 has 14 residues. Germline CDR1 reads SEHNR; CDR2 reads FQNEAQ (reference sequence). CDR3 nucleotides: TGCGCAGCGTTAGGGAGCTCCTATAATTCACCCCTCCACTTT. Its translation is CAALGSSYNSPLHF. The whole variable domain, remainder taken from reference TRBV7-9 and TRBJ1-6, is DTGVSQNPRHKITKRGQNVTFRCDPISEHNRLYWYRQTLGQGPEFLTYFQNEAQLEKSRLLSDRFSAERPKGSFSTLEIQRTEQGDSAMYLCAALGSSYNSPLHFGNGTRLTVT.

This chain connects TRBV2 to TRBJ2-3, with 9 bases fitting TRBD2. The trim removed 5 bases at V and 1 base at J, leaving 4 bases unmatched. The CDR3 sequence is 15 residues long. Germline values: CDR1 SNHLY, CDR2 FYNNEI. The CDR3 sequence: CASSPRTSGTDTQYF. In nucleotides, the CDR3 is TGTGCCAGCAGTCCTCGGACTAGCGGCACAGATACGCAGTATTTT.

The J gene is TRBJ2-7, the V gene TRBV15; D not certain. The CDR3 is 15 residues long. From germline, CDR1 is LNHNV and CDR2 YYDKDF (reference sequence). Deletions cut 6 bases from V and 2 bases from J, with 17 bases between. The CDR3 is CATSDPLTSTYEQYF. The CDR3 DNA reads TGTGCCACCAGTGACCCCCTAACCTCAACCTACGAGCAGTACTTC.

This chain joins TRBV6-5 and TRBJ1-1; D is undetermined. The CDR3 is 14 residues long. V was pared by 8 bases and J by 1 base, with 14 bases between. Germline CDR1 is MNHEY and CDR2 is SVGAGI. Here the CDR3 reads CASGSWGANTEAFF. The DNA for the CDR3 is TGTGCCAGCGGGTCGTGGGGAGCGAACACTGAAGCTTTCTTT.

The gene calls are TRBV6-6 and TRBJ2-7; 9 bases align to TRBD2. The CDR3 is made up of 16 amino acids. V shed 0 bases and J 3 bases; nucleotides not matched to a gene: 6. Germline CDR1 and CDR2: MNHNY and SVGAGI (reference sequence). The CDR3 spells CASSYSMGLASYEQYF. CDR3 nucleotide sequence: TGTGCCAGCAGTTACTCTATGGGACTAGCCAGCTACGAGCAGTACTTC.

The rearrangement uses TRBV5-1 and TRBJ2-1; tentatively, D is TRBD1 or TRBD2 (5 bases each). V shed 4 bases and J shed 5 bases, with 10 bases lying between them. Per the germline V gene, CDR1 is SGHRS and CDR2 is YFSETQ. The CDR3 loop spans 13 amino acids. The CDR3 loop is CASSIGTDNEQFF. The CDR3 region has the DNA TGCGCCAGCAGCATCGGGACCGACAATGAGCAGTTCTTC.

The J gene is TRBJ1-1, the V gene TRBV11-2, with 7 bases aligning to TRBD1. The germline V gene encodes CDR1 SGHAT and CDR2 FQNNGV. CDR3 length equals 14 residues. The V and J ends lost 5 bases and 7 bases, in that order; junction bases with no gene match: 10. DNA for the CDR3: TGTGCCAGCAGCCTTACCGGGACAGTCGGTGAAGCTTTCTTT. It codes for CASSLTGTVGEAFF.

The chain has TRBV10-3 and TRBJ1-1; TRBD1 aligns across 7 bases. This CDR3 spans 12 amino acids. J gave up 5 bases and V 4 bases, and 1 base lay outside the gene matches. Germline CDR1 and CDR2: ENHRY and SYGVKD. The CDR3 sequence is CAISGTGTEAFF. As DNA, the CDR3 is TGTGCCATCAGTGGGACAGGAACTGAAGCTTTCTTT.

The chain recombines TRBV7-2 with TRBJ2-7; 9 nucleotides align to TRBD2. With V trimmed by 7 bases and J by 6 bases, 16 bases remained unmatched. Germline CDR1 is SGHTA and CDR2 is FQGNSA. The CDR3 has 16 amino acids. CDR3 DNA sequence: TGTGCCAGCATCCTTGAACCGGGACTAGCTTTAGGCGAGCAGTACTTC. This gives the protein CASILEPGLALGEQYF.

This clone occurred a few times. The chain employs TRBV19 and TRBJ2-2, with TRBD2 matching over 8 bases. The CDR3 runs to 15 residues. V lost 6 bases and J lost 5; bases outside the gene matches: 8. Germline CDR1 reads LNHDA; CDR2 reads SQIVND (reference sequence). The CDR3 loop reads CASRNSGARTGELFF. CDR3 DNA: TGTGCCAGTAGGAATAGCGGGGCGAGAACCGGGGAGCTGTTTTTT.

The rearrangement joins TRBV4-1 to TRBJ2-5; D is uncertain. Looked up from germline, CDR1 is MGHRA and CDR2 is YSYEKL. The CDR3 has 13 residues. The ends were cut back, 0 bases at V and 4 bases at J, with 6 bases in the middle. CDR3 residues: CASSQDWGETQYF. CDR3 DNA: TGCGCCAGCAGCCAAGACTGGGGAGAGACCCAGTACTTC.

The chain links TRBV6-5 to TRBJ1-5; TRBD1 is a possible D gene (5 bases). The V gene lost 2 bases and the J gene lost 6 bases, with 11 bases spanning the gap. CDR3 length equals 14 residues. The germline CDR1 and CDR2 sequences are MNHEY and SVGAGI. As DNA, the CDR3 is TGTGCCAGCAGTTACCCAGAGACAGCTCAGCCCCAGCATTTT. It is translated as CASSYPETAQPQHF.

This chain uses TRBV18 with TRBJ1-2; D might be TRBD1 (5 bases). V was pared by 2 bases and J by 5 bases, with 15 bases between. The CDR3 consists of 15 residues. Germline V gives CDR1 KGHSH, CDR2 LQKENI. In DNA, the CDR3 is TGTGCCAGCTCACCATTAAGGGGAGTTGGTTATGGCTACACCTTC. This gives the protein CASSPLRGVGYGYTF.

CDR3 region: CASSPGRFETQYF. CDR3 bases: TGTGCCAGCAGCCCCGGGAGGTTTGAGACCCAGTACTTC. V gene TRBV6-5 combines with J gene TRBJ2-5; 7 bases align to TRBD2. The CDR3 totals 13 residues. Germline V gene data show CDR1 as MNHEY and CDR2 as SVGAGI. V shed 6 bases and J 5 bases; nucleotides not matched to a gene: 6.

The chain carries TRBV9 and TRBJ2-1; D call uncertain. The V end was cut by 0 bases, the J end by 0 bases, with 7 bases between. The CDR3 runs to 15 residues. Germline V CDR1 and CDR2: SGDLS, YYNGEE. In DNA, the CDR3 is TGTGCCAGCAGCGTAGCCCCAAGCTCCTACAATGAGCAGTTCTTC. It specifies CASSVAPSSYNEQFF.

The chain recombines TRBV4-1 with TRBJ1-2; perhaps TRBD1 as D (5 bases). The germline CDR1 and CDR2 sequences are MGHRA and YSYEKL. This CDR3 is 14 amino acids long. The V gene lost 0 bases and the J gene lost 5 bases, with 10 bases spanning the gap. CDR3 nucleotide sequence: TGCGCCAGCAGCCAAGATCCGGCAGGGTATGGCTACACCTTC. The encoded protein is CASSQDPAGYGYTF.

This clone came up once. The J gene is TRBJ2-2, the V gene TRBV7-9; 8 bases line up with TRBD2. The CDR3 length is 15 residues. Trimming at V came to 2 bases and at J to 1 base, leaving 0 bases not matched to a gene. The germline V gene has CDR1 SEHNR and CDR2 FQNEAQ (reference sequence). CDR3 coding DNA: TGTGCCAGCAGCTTAACTAGCGGGAACACCGGGGAGCTGTTTTTT. The encoded protein is CASSLTSGNTGELFF.

This rearrangement joins TRBV5-6 to TRBJ1-1, with D unresolved. The CDR3 is made up of 13 amino acids. Germline V gene sequence: CDR1 SGHDT, CDR2 YYEEEE. Trimming removed 3 bases from V and 8 bases from J, with 14 bases in between. The CDR3 protein is CASSSQHTWEAFF. The CDR3 nucleotides are TGTGCCAGCAGCTCCCAACATACCTGGGAAGCTTTCTTT.